Following are 20 T cell receptor beta chains from one sample sequenced in a study of technical replicates of blood from a few donors. This table comes from immunoSEQ multiplex PCR, and its TCRdb copy is limited to in-frame clones, with some not included. The sample shows 85,000 to 100,000 clones, under 97% of them seen only once. Sequencing was performed on T cells isolated from PBMCs. The source is a human donor in good health.

DNA of the CDR3: TGTGCCAGCAGTCTCGGGGGGGCCAATGAGCAGTTCTTC. Encoded protein: CASSLGGANEQFF. The chain couples TRBV14 to TRBJ2-1; TRBD2 aligns across 8 bases. Germline V gene sequence: CDR1 SGHDN, CDR2 FVKESK. V dropped 6 bases and J dropped 6; count of bases not matched to a gene: 4. The CDR3 contains 13 residues.

This clone was counted a single time. This chain joins TRBV7-2 and TRBJ1-5; 8 nucleotides match TRBD1. Germline CDR1 is SGHTA and CDR2 is FQGNSA. Trimming cost V 3 bases and J 6 bases; bases outside gene matches: 7. The CDR3 contains 15 residues. The CDR3 coding sequence is TGTGCCAGCAGCTTCAGGGCAGGGGGCGGTCAGCCCCAGCATTTT. Amino acids: CASSFRAGGGQPQHF.

The V gene is TRBV5-1, the J gene TRBJ1-1; D ambiguous. Germline CDR1 and CDR2: SGHRS and YFSETQ. Between the trimmed V and J ends, which lost 7 bases and 0 bases, there was a span of 10 bases. CDR3 size: 13 residues. The CDR3 nucleotides are TGCGCCAGCGCCATCGGGTTGAACACTGAAGCTTTCTTT. Translating it yields CASAIGLNTEAFF.

The rearrangement links TRBV4-1 to TRBJ1-1; perhaps TRBD1 as D (6 bases). The germline gives CDR1 MGHRA, CDR2 YSYEKL. Trimming removed 2 bases from V and 5 bases from J, with 21 bases in between. CDR3 length equals 17 residues. CDR3 sequence reads: CASSQPGQGLLGTEAFF. CDR3 sequence (DNA): TGCGCCAGCAGCCAACCGGGACAAGGCCTTCTGGGAACTGAAGCTTTCTTT.

The rearrangement joins TRBV25-1 to TRBJ1-4; a possible D gene is TRBD1 (5 bases). V lost 11 bases and J lost 7, with 17 bases in between. Germline CDR1 is MGHDK and CDR2 is SYGVNS. This CDR3 is built from 13 residues. The CDR3 sequence is CASNGQGAEKLFF. CDR3 DNA sequence: TGTGCCTCCAACGGCCAAGGGGCTGAAAAACTGTTTTTT.

The rearrangement links TRBV6-1 to TRBJ2-1; D remains unclear. V was shortened by 5 bases and J by 7 bases, with 12 bases between the two germline ends. This CDR3 contains 13 residues. Germline V gives CDR1 MNHNS, CDR2 SASEGT. The CDR3 region is CASSPFTWNEQFF. The CDR3 bases are TGTGCCAGCAGTCCCTTTACTTGGAATGAGCAGTTCTTC.

CDR3 DNA sequence: TGTGCCAGCAGTGGTTGGGAGGTCCACCAGTTCTTC. This codes for CASSGWEVHQFF. This chain links TRBV2 with TRBJ2-1, with a weak D call TRBD2 (6 bases). CDR1 and CDR2 from the germline V gene are SNHLY and FYNNEI. This CDR3 has 12 amino acids. V gave up 4 bases and J gave up 13 bases, with 14 bases separating them. Based on the CDR3 plus reference TRBV2 and TRBJ2-1, the full variable domain is EPEVTQTPSHQVTQMGQEVILRCVPISNHLYFYWYRQILGQKVEFLVSFYNNEISEKSEIFDDQFSVERPDGSNFTLKIRSTKLEDSAMYFCASSGWEVHQFFGPGTRLTVL.

The chain employs TRBV4-1 and TRBJ2-1, with 8 bases matching TRBD1. CDR3 size: 15 residues. The germline CDR1 and CDR2 sequences are MGHRA and YSYEKL. The ends lost 1 base at V and 8 bases at J; junction bases unmatched: 7. The CDR3 region is CASSQASDRDDEQFF. CDR3 coding DNA: TGCGCCAGCAGCCAAGCTTCGGACAGGGACGATGAGCAGTTCTTC.

The V call is TRBV28, the J call TRBJ1-3; possibly TRBD1 for D (5 bases). The CDR3 length is 13 residues. CDR1 is MDHEN, CDR2 SYDVKM, per germline. V was cut by 6 bases and J by 0 bases, with 6 bases left in between. Here the CDR3 reads CASRTDSGNTIYF. The DNA of the CDR3 is TGTGCCAGCAGGACAGACTCTGGAAACACCATATATTTT. Drawing the rest from reference TRBV28 and TRBJ1-3, the complete variable domain is DVKVTQSSRYLVKRTGEKVFLECVQDMDHENMFWYRQDPGLGLRLIYFSYDVKMKEKGDIPEGYSVSREKKERFSLILESASTNQTSMYLCASRTDSGNTIYFGEGSWLTVV.

This clone was seen once. The chain carries TRBV27 and TRBJ1-4; 7 bases are shared with TRBD1. The CDR3 totals 16 residues. V lost 2 bases and J lost 3; bases outside the gene matches: 6. Germline values: CDR1 MNHEY, CDR2 SMNVEV (reference sequence). The CDR3 spells CASSLIQGWPNEKLFF. The CDR3 DNA sequence: TGTGCCAGCAGTTTAATACAGGGGTGGCCTAATGAAAAACTGTTTTTT.

The V call is TRBV5-1, the J call TRBJ2-1; D possibly corresponds to TRBD1 (5 bases). V lost 2 bases, J lost 0 bases, and 6 bases lay in between. CDR1 is SGHRS and CDR2 is YFSETQ in the germline V gene. This CDR3 is built from 14 residues. This CDR3 reads CASSFRASYNEQFF. DNA of the CDR3: TGCGCCAGCAGCTTCAGGGCCTCCTACAATGAGCAGTTCTTC.

The rearrangement uses TRBV6-5 and TRBJ1-5; a possible D gene is TRBD1 (5 bases). CDR1 is MNHEY, CDR2 SVGAGI, per germline. This CDR3 contains 15 residues. V dropped 8 bases and J dropped 3 bases, with 17 bases sitting between them. The CDR3 nucleotides are TGTGCCAGCTCGGGGGTAGGGGCGCTCAATCAGCCCCAGCATTTT. This sequence encodes CASSGVGALNQPQHF.

The chain couples TRBV28 to TRBJ2-5; 12 positions agree with TRBD2. The CDR3 totals 14 residues. CDR1 is MDHEN, CDR2 SYDVKM, per germline. Trimming at V came to 10 bases and at J to 14 bases, leaving 17 bases not matched to a gene. The CDR3, as DNA: TGTGCCACCCGCAGCCCCCGGACTAGCGGGACAAGATACTTC. Amino acids: CATRSPRTSGTRYF.

The rearrangement uses TRBV7-6 and TRBJ1-2; tentatively, D is TRBD1 (6 bases). Looked up from germline, CDR1 is SGHVS and CDR2 is FNYEAQ. V gave up 5 bases and J gave up 5 bases, with 12 bases separating them. This CDR3 is 13 amino acids long. CDR3: CASSLNGQYGYTF. The CDR3 DNA follows: TGTGCCAGCAGCCTTAACGGACAGTATGGCTACACCTTC.

The J gene is TRBJ2-2, the V gene TRBV6-5; the D gene is possibly TRBD2 (6 bases). Trimming pared 9 bases from V and 4 bases from J, leaving 18 bases between. The CDR3 is 15 residues long. Germline lookup yields CDR1 MNHEY and CDR2 SVGAGI. Here the CDR3 DNA reads TGTGCCAGTCTTCTAAGTGCGGGAACCACCGGGGAGCTGTTTTTT. It codes for CASLLSAGTTGELFF.

CDR3 sequence (DNA): TGTGCCAGCAGCGACGGCGGCGGGGAGCTGTTTTTT. Translation gives CASSDGGGELFF. This sequence joins TRBV7-6 and TRBJ2-2; D is uncertain. The V gene lost 5 bases and the J gene lost 7 bases, with 8 bases spanning the gap. The CDR3 length is 12 residues. Germline values: CDR1 SGHVS, CDR2 FNYEAQ.

The sample holds one count of this clone. The chain has TRBV5-1 and TRBJ2-7; 7 positions agree with TRBD1. V gave up 0 bases and J gave up 4 bases; unmatched junction bases: 13. CDR1 is SGHRS, CDR2 YFSETQ, per germline. The CDR3 totals 17 residues. The CDR3 sequence is CASSLVGTALARYEQYF. In nucleotides, the CDR3 is TGCGCCAGCAGCTTGGTAGGGACAGCACTTGCAAGATACGAGCAGTACTTC.

This clone was recorded a few times. This chain joins TRBV12-5 and TRBJ2-1, with a tentative D call TRBD2 (6 bases). The CDR3 runs to 16 residues. Germline V gene data show CDR1 as LGHNT and CDR2 as FRNRAP. Between the trimmed V and J ends, which lost 3 bases and 2 bases, there was a span of 14 bases. The CDR3 DNA reads TGTGCTAGTGGTTTCGGAGCGGGTAACACCTACAATGAGCAGTTCTTC. This codes for CASGFGAGNTYNEQFF.

V and J are TRBV15 and TRBJ1-1, with 9 nucleotides matching TRBD1. V was pared by 5 bases and J by 5 bases, with 9 bases of the junction left unmatched. CDR1 and CDR2 (germline): LNHNV, YYDKDF (reference sequence). The CDR3 contains 15 residues. CDR3 sequence: CATSGGQGGGTEAFF. The CDR3 nucleotides read TGTGCCACCAGCGGGGGACAGGGAGGAGGAACTGAAGCTTTCTTT.

The V call is TRBV19, the J call TRBJ2-3; D perhaps matches TRBD2 (5 bases). Germline assignment: CDR1 LNHDA and CDR2 SQIVND (reference sequence). The CDR3 covers 12 residues. V lost 8 bases and J 8 bases, leaving 14 bases between the germline ends. Here the CDR3 reads CASSPVRGTQYF. The CDR3, as DNA: TGTGCCAGTTCCCCCGTCCGGGGTACGCAGTATTTT.